Following are 26 T cell receptor beta chains from one sample sequenced in a study of T cells in localized non-small cell lung cancer (dated by TCRdb to the early 2020s). Library generation was performed with the immunoSEQ multiplex PCR assay. TCRdb retrieved this table from immuneACCESS and kept in-frame rearrangements only. Not all clones are present; in checked studies, unresolved V genes account for under half, and no reason is known for the remainder. The sample data list about 70,000 clones, and 86% of these were observed just once. The ten largest clones add up to about a fifth of the sample. Sequencing used peripheral blood, obtained before any cancer treatment. These receptors were collected from a male donor older than 55 with stage III squamous cell lung carcinoma.

The chain employs TRBV2 and TRBJ1-5, with no clear D. Germline V lookup: CDR1 SNHLY, CDR2 FYNNEI. There are 15 residues in the CDR3. Trimming took 7 bases from V and 2 from J, leaving 15 bases between them. This CDR3 is CASTDGQVRNQPQHF. In DNA, the CDR3 is TGTGCCAGCACCGATGGGCAGGTTCGCAATCAGCCCCAGCATTTT.

The chain couples TRBV2 to TRBJ2-3; D is ambiguous. The CDR3 extends over 14 amino acids. Trimming pared 1 base from V and 6 bases from J, leaving 11 bases between. Per germline, CDR1 SNHLY and CDR2 FYNNEI. The CDR3 protein is CASSEGTLGDTQYF. CDR3 nucleotide sequence: TGTGCCAGCAGTGAAGGGACCCTCGGGGATACGCAGTATTTT. The full variable domain, completed using reference TRBV2 and TRBJ2-3, is EPEVTQTPSHQVTQMGQEVILRCVPISNHLYFYWYRQILGQKVEFLVSFYNNEISEKSEIFDDQFSVERPDGSNFTLKIRSTKLEDSAMYFCASSEGTLGDTQYFGPGTRLTVL.

This chain joins TRBV7-2 and TRBJ2-7, with 8 nucleotides matching TRBD1. This CDR3 is built from 15 residues. J was trimmed by 7 bases and V by 5 bases; bases with no gene match: 13. Germline loops: CDR1 SGHTA, CDR2 FQGNSA. The CDR3 nucleotides are TGTGCCAGCAGCCAATTGACAGGGGCCCTTGGGGAGCAGTACTTC. Translating it yields CASSQLTGALGEQYF.

The rearrangement links TRBV5-6 to TRBJ2-1; D not certain. Germline values: CDR1 SGHDT, CDR2 YYEEEE. This CDR3 has 15 residues. Trimming stripped 1 base from V and 8 bases from J, with 16 bases between. Here the CDR3 reads CASSLLGLGVDEQFF. DNA of the CDR3: TGTGCCAGCAGCTTGTTGGGCCTCGGCGTCGATGAGCAGTTCTTC.

The chain joins TRBV9 to TRBJ2-2, with D uncertain. Trimming shortened V by 4 bases and J by 6 bases, and 13 bases separated the two germline ends. In germline, CDR1 is SGDLS, CDR2 YYNGEE. The CDR3 extends over 14 amino acids. This CDR3 reads CASSPRHGPGELFF. The CDR3 region has the DNA TGTGCCAGCAGCCCTCGACACGGACCCGGGGAGCTGTTTTTT.

V usage is TRBV9 and J usage is TRBJ1-3, with 7 bases fitting TRBD1. The CDR3 sequence is 16 residues long. The germline gives CDR1 SGDLS, CDR2 YYNGEE. V lost 3 bases to trimming and J lost 0 bases; unmatched junction nucleotides: 6. CDR3 sequence (DNA): TGTGCCAGCAGCGGCCGGGACAGAAACTCTGGAAACACCATATATTTT. Translating gives CASSGRDRNSGNTIYF.

The gene calls are TRBV2 and TRBJ2-5, with TRBD1 matching over 7 bases. Germline V CDR1 and CDR2: SNHLY, FYNNEI. V dropped 4 bases and J dropped 0; count of bases not matched to a gene: 11. The CDR3 is 17 amino acids. The CDR3 is CASSGPTPGQHQETQYF. The CDR3 region has the DNA TGTGCCAGCAGTGGCCCCACGCCGGGACAGCACCAAGAGACCCAGTACTTC.

The chain couples TRBV4-1 to TRBJ2-7; 9 bases align to TRBD2. CDR3 length: 17 amino acids. Germline trimming cut 0 bases from V and 3 bases from J; bases unmatched to any gene: 9. Germline CDR1 is MGHRA and CDR2 is YSYEKL. The chain's CDR3 is CASSQDPPSGVIYEQYV. The CDR3 DNA sequence: TGCGCCAGCAGCCAAGATCCCCCTAGCGGGGTGATCTACGAGCAGTACGTC.

The chain links TRBV7-3 to TRBJ2-2, with a tentative D call TRBD2 (5 bases). V dropped 5 bases and J dropped 7 bases, with 17 bases sitting between them. The CDR3 extends over 15 amino acids. The V gene's germline CDR1 is SGHTA and CDR2 FQGTGA. The CDR3 region is CASSLAVGAGGELFF. CDR3 nucleotides: TGTGCCAGCAGCCTTGCGGTGGGAGCAGGCGGGGAGCTGTTTTTT.

The chain joins TRBV19 to TRBJ1-1; maybe TRBD1 (6 bases). The CDR3 is made up of 16 amino acids. Germline V lookup: CDR1 LNHDA, CDR2 SQIVND (reference sequence). V lost 4 bases and J 6 bases, leaving 21 bases between the germline ends. DNA of the CDR3: TGTGCCAGTAGTACCAATCCGGTCCGGGGGCAGGCTGAAGCTTTCTTT. This codes for CASSTNPVRGQAEAFF.

The rearrangement joins TRBV6-1 to TRBJ2-3; D call uncertain. This CDR3 contains 14 residues. From germline, CDR1 is MNHNS and CDR2 SASEGT. Trimming removed 3 bases from V and 8 bases from J, with 15 bases in between. In DNA, the CDR3 is TGTGCCAGCAGTGACATTATCATTGTGACTACGCAGTATTTT. As protein: CASSDIIIVTTQYF.

The rearrangement links TRBV6-6 to TRBJ2-7, with TRBD1 matching 8 bases. This CDR3 has 14 amino acids. V lost 6 bases and J lost 4; bases outside the gene matches: 8. Germline V lookup: CDR1 MNHNY, CDR2 SVGAGI (reference sequence). In nucleotides, the CDR3 is TGTGCCAGCAGCACTGGACAGGGAACTTACGAGCAGTACTTC. Translating it yields CASSTGQGTYEQYF.

CDR3 loop: CASSWSGTETEAFF. CDR3 DNA sequence: TGCGCCAGCAGCTGGAGCGGGACCGAGACTGAAGCTTTCTTT. The chain joins TRBV5-1 to TRBJ1-1, with D maybe TRBD1 (5 bases). The CDR3 spans 14 residues. V lost 3 bases, J lost 5 bases, and 14 bases lay in between. Germline V CDR1 and CDR2: SGHRS, YFSETQ.

The chain recombines TRBV13 with TRBJ2-5, with 11 positions matching TRBD2. The CDR3 consists of 17 residues. From germline, CDR1 is PRHDT and CDR2 FYEKMQ (reference sequence). The J segment lost 3 bases and the V segment lost 5 bases, leaving 11 bases of the junction unmatched. The CDR3 here is CASSPLAGGPGEETQYF. The CDR3 region has the DNA TGTGCCAGCAGCCCTTTAGCGGGGGGGCCGGGCGAAGAGACCCAGTACTTC.

This clone ranks as medium-sized (0.01 to 0.1%). The genes are TRBV4-1 and TRBJ1-1; tentative D call: TRBD1 (5 bases). V dropped 0 bases and J dropped 10 bases, with 15 bases sitting between them. The CDR3 loop spans 14 amino acids. Germline V CDR1 and CDR2: MGHRA, YSYEKL. CDR3: CASSQDDAGRRAFF. CDR3 DNA: TGCGCCAGCAGCCAAGATGACGCGGGGCGTCGAGCTTTCTTT.

The chain links TRBV30 to TRBJ2-7; D is undetermined. With 1 base removed from V and 2 bases from J, the gap between germline ends came to 12 bases. The CDR3 is made up of 14 amino acids. Germline V gene data show CDR1 as GTSNPN and CDR2 as SVGIG (reference sequence). The CDR3 loop is CAWSAIGSPYEQYF. In DNA form, the CDR3 reads TGTGCCTGGAGTGCAATAGGATCCCCCTACGAGCAGTACTTC.

Concerning this clone itself: One junction end disagrees with the germline gene, perhaps due to a read error. V gene TRBV12-5 combines with J gene TRBJ2-1, with D hard to call. Germline V lookup: CDR1 LGHNT, CDR2 FRNRAP. This CDR3 contains 17 residues. The CDR3 DNA is TGTGCTAGTAGTTTGGTACTATGGAGCCGTAGGTACAATGAGCAGTTCTTC. As protein: CASSLVLWSRRYNEQFF.

This rearrangement joins TRBV5-5 to TRBJ2-3; either TRBD1 or TRBD2 may supply D (5 bases each). Trimming removed 4 bases at V and 6 bases at J, with 18 bases between. This CDR3 spans 15 amino acids. Germline V gene data show CDR1 as SGHKS and CDR2 as YYEKEE (reference sequence). CDR3 sequence (DNA): TGTGCCAGCAGCACCTCCGGGGCCTACAGGGATACGCAGTATTTT. It codes for CASSTSGAYRDTQYF.

This clone was found once. The chain links TRBV5-4 to TRBJ2-2; D remains unclear. This CDR3 region has 15 residues. With 6 bases removed from V and 5 bases from J, the gap between germline ends came to 17 bases. CDR1 SGHNT and CDR2 YYREEE come from the germline V gene (reference sequence). The CDR3 reads CASTPGRPSTGELFF. Written as DNA, the CDR3 is TGTGCCAGCACCCCTGGGCGGCCAAGTACCGGGGAGCTGTTTTTT.

J is TRBJ1-1 and V is TRBV19; D gene ambiguous. Germline lookup yields CDR1 LNHDA and CDR2 SQIVND (reference sequence). This CDR3 is built from 16 residues. The V and J ends lost 0 bases and 6 bases respectively, with 17 bases between them. This CDR3 reads CASSIEVQPRISEAFF. In DNA, the CDR3 is TGTGCCAGTAGTATAGAAGTTCAGCCCCGAATATCTGAAGCTTTCTTT.

The chain employs TRBV7-8 and TRBJ1-2; D call uncertain. This CDR3 has 17 residues. Germline V gene lookup returns CDR1 SGHVS and CDR2 FQNEAQ. V was pared by 1 base and J by 0 bases, with 15 bases between. In DNA form, the CDR3 reads TGTGCCAGCAGCTTAGTAGGTACATCGGGCTCTAACTATGGCTACACCTTC. Protein product: CASSLVGTSGSNYGYTF.

This chain links TRBV5-1 with TRBJ2-1, with 11 bases fitting TRBD1. V lost 0 bases and J lost 7; bases outside the gene matches: 12. From germline, CDR1 is SGHRS and CDR2 YFSETQ. The CDR3 is 18 residues long. The CDR3 loop is CASSLASLGQGAMNEQFF. The CDR3 DNA reads as TGCGCCAGCAGCTTGGCCTCCTTAGGACAGGGGGCAATGAATGAGCAGTTCTTC.

CDR3 DNA: TGTGCCAGCAGTTATCCGACAGGGCGATCTGGGGCCAACGTCCTGACTTTC. It is translated as CASSYPTGRSGANVLTF. The gene calls are TRBV5-6 and TRBJ2-6, with 7 bases aligning to TRBD1. Germline V gives CDR1 SGHDT, CDR2 YYEEEE. V shed 5 bases, J shed 1 base, and the junction held 9 bases outside the gene matches. The CDR3 totals 17 residues.

J is TRBJ1-1 and V is TRBV18, with TRBD1 as a possible D gene (5 bases). The V end was cut by 3 bases, the J end by 5 bases, with 16 bases between. Germline assignment: CDR1 KGHSH and CDR2 LQKENI. CDR3 length: 15 amino acids. The CDR3 protein is CASSPPEGWRTEAFF. The CDR3 coding sequence is TGTGCCAGCTCACCCCCGGAGGGGTGGAGGACTGAAGCTTTCTTT. Supplemented by reference TRBV18 and TRBJ1-1, the full variable domain reads NAGVMQNPRHLVRRRGQEARLRCSPMKGHSHVYWYRQLPEEGLKFMVYLQKENIIDESGMPKERFSAEFPKEGPSILRIQQVVRGDSAAYFCASSPPEGWRTEAFFGQGTRLTVV.

As DNA, the CDR3 is TGTGCCAGCAGGCGGAGCGGGGGTCAAGAGACCCAGTACTTC. Its translation: CASRRSGGQETQYF. The chain is built from TRBV27 and TRBJ2-5; 8 bases map to TRBD2. The CDR3 is 14 amino acids. The germline V gene has CDR1 MNHEY and CDR2 SMNVEV (reference sequence). V shed 6 bases, J shed 2 bases, and the junction held 5 bases outside the gene matches.

This clone has just a few counts. J is TRBJ2-1 and V is TRBV19; TRBD1 is a possible D gene (5 bases). The CDR3 consists of 15 residues. V dropped 4 bases and J dropped 0 bases, with 10 bases sitting between them. Germline V lookup: CDR1 LNHDA, CDR2 SQIVND (reference sequence). CDR3 in DNA: TGTGCCAGTAGTAGAAGACAGAGCTCCTACAATGAGCAGTTCTTC. Residues: CASSRRQSSYNEQFF.